This TCR beta chain was obtained from a study of cytotoxic CD8 clonotypes in ibrutinib-treated CLL. Study-wide results and limits: Pretreatment clonality was elevated relative to age-matched healthy donors and paralleled circulating CD8+ T-cell counts. On treatment, the uncommon public clonotypes contracted or remained stable. Clonality increased at ibrutinib response, then returned toward baseline at progression.

Approximately 1.8 micrograms of genomic DNA came from cryopreserved PBMCs for TCR beta libraries. This CDR3 has 13 residues. With 8 bases removed from V and 2 bases from J, the gap between germline ends came to 10 bases. Germline V gene data show CDR1 as ENHRY and CDR2 as SYGVKD. As to this clone: Its cognate antigen is unknown.

TCRdb keeps only in-frame clones here, not all; method: immunoSEQ multiplex PCR. The sample carries fewer than 400,000 clones, about 61% recorded once. The starting material was PBMCs, obtained after 36 months of ibrutinib treatment. This clonotype was obtained from a human donor with chronic lymphocytic leukemia. V usage is TRBV10-3 and J usage is TRBJ1-5, with TRBD1 as a possible D gene (5 bases). The CDR3 region is CAIRRDGNQPQHF. In DNA, the CDR3 is TGTGCCATCCGACGGGACGGCAATCAGCCCCAGCATTTT.